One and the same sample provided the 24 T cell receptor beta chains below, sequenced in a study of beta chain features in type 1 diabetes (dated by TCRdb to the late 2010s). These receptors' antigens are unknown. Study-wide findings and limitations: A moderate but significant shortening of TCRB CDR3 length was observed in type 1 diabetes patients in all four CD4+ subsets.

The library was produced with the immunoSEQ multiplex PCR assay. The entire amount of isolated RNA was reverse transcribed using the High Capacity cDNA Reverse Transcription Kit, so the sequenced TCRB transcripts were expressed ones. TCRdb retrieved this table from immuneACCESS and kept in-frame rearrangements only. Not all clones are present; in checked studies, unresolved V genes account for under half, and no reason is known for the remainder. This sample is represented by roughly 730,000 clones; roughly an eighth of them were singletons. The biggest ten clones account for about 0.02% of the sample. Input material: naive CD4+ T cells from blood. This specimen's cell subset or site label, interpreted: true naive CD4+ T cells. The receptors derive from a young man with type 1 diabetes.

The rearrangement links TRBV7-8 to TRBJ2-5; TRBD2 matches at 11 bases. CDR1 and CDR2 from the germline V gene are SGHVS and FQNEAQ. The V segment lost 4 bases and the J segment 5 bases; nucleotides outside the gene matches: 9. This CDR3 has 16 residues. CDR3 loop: CASSSLGTSGGETQYF. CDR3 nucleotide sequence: TGTGCCAGCAGCTCCCTAGGGACTAGCGGAGGGGAGACCCAGTACTTC.

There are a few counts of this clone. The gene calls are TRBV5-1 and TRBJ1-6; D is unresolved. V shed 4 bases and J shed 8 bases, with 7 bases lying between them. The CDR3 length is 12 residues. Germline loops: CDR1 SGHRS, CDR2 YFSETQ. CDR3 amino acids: CASSPDYSPLHF. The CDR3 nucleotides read TGCGCCAGCAGCCCAGACTATTCACCCCTCCACTTT.

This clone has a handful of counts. The CDR3 is CASSPPQGNWAYEQYF. In DNA form, the CDR3 reads TGCGCCAGCAGCCCCCCCCAGGGGAACTGGGCCTACGAGCAGTACTTC. This rearrangement joins TRBV4-1 to TRBJ2-7, with D possibly TRBD1 on 6 matching bases. This CDR3 has 16 residues. Germline CDR1 and CDR2: MGHRA and YSYEKL. Trimming took 4 bases from V and 2 from J, leaving 18 bases between them.

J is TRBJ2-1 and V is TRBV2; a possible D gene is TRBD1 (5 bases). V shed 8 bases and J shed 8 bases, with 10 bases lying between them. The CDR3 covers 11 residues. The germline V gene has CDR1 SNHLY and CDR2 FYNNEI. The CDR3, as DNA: TGTGCCAGCCGACAGTTCGATGAGCAGTTCTTC. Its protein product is CASRQFDEQFF.

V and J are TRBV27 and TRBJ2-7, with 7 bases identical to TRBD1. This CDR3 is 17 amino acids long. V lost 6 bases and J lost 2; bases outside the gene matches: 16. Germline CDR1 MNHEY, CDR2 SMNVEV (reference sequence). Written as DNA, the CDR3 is TGTGCCAGCAGCCACCCCCCCACAGGGGCGCCCCCCTACGAGCAGTACTTC. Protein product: CASSHPPTGAPPYEQYF.

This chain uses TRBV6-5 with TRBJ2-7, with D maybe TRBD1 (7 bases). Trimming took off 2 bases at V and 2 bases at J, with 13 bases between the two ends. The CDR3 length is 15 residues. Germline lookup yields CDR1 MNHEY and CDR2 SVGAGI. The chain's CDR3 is CASSYGPGGTYEQYF. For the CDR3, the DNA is TGTGCCAGCAGTTACGGCCCAGGGGGGACCTACGAGCAGTACTTC.

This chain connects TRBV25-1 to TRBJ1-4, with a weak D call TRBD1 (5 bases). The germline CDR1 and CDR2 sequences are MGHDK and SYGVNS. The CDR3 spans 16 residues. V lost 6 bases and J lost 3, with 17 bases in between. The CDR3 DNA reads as TGTGCCAGCAGAGGGGCCAACACTGGGGCTAATGAAAAACTGTTTTTT. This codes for CASRGANTGANEKLFF.

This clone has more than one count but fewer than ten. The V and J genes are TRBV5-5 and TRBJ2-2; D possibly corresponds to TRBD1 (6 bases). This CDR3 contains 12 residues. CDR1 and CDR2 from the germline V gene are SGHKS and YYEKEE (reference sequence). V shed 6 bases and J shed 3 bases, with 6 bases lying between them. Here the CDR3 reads CASTGDTGELFF. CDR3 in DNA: TGTGCCAGCACAGGGGACACCGGGGAGCTGTTTTTT.

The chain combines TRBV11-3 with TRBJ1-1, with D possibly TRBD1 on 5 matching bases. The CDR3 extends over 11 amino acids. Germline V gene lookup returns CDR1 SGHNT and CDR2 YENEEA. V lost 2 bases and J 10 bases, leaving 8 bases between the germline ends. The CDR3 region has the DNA TGTGCCAGCAGCTTATCAGGGACAGCTTTCTTT. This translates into CASSLSGTAFF.

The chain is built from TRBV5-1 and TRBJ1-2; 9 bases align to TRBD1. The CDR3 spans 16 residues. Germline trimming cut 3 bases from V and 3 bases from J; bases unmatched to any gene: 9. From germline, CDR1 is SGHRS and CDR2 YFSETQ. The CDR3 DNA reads TGCGCCAGCAGCTCACGGACAGGGGCAGATCACTATGGCTACACCTTC. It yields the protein CASSSRTGADHYGYTF.

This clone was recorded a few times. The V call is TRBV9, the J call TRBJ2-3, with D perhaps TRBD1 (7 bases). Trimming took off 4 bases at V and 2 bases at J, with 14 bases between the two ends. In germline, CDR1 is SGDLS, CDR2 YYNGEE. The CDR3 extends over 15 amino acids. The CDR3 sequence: CASSIRGVDTDTQYF. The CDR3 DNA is TGTGCCAGCAGCATCAGGGGGGTTGACACAGATACGCAGTATTTT.

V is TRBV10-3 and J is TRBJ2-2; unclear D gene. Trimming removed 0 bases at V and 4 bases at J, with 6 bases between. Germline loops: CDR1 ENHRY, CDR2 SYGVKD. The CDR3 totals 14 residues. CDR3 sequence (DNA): TGTGCCATCAGTGAGTCTCCCGCCACCGGGGAGCTGTTTTTT. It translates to CAISESPATGELFF.

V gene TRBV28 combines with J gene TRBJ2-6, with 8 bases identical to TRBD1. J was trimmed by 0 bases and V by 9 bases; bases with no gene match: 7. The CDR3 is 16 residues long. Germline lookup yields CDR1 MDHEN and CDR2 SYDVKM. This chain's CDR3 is CASEDRVTSGANVLTF. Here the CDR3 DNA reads TGTGCCAGTGAGGACAGGGTGACCTCTGGGGCCAACGTCCTGACTTTC.

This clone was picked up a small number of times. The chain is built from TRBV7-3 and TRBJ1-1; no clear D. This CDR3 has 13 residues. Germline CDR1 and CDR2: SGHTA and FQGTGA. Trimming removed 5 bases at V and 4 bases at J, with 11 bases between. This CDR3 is CASSLSYGTEAFF. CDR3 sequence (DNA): TGTGCCAGCAGCCTTTCCTACGGCACTGAAGCTTTCTTT.

The CDR3 DNA reads as TGTGCCAGCAGTGAAGCAGGCCGAGGAAACTACGAGCAGTACTTC. It is translated as CASSEAGRGNYEQYF. The chain joins TRBV6-1 to TRBJ2-7, with D unclear. The CDR3 contains 15 residues. The germline V and J ends were trimmed by 0 bases and 3 bases, with 12 bases remaining between them. The germline V gene encodes CDR1 MNHNS and CDR2 SASEGT.

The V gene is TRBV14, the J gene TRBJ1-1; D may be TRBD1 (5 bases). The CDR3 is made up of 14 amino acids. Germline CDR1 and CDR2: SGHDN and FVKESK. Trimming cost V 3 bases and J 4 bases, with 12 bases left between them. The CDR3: CASSQAQRGTEAFF. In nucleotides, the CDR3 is TGTGCCAGCAGCCAGGCGCAGAGGGGCACTGAAGCTTTCTTT.

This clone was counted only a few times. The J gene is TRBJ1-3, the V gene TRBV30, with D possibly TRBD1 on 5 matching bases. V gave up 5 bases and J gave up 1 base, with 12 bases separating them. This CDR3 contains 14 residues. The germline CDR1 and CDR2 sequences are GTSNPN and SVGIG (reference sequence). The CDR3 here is CAWGRGFSGNTIYF. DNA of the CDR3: TGTGCCTGGGGCCGGGGGTTTTCTGGAAACACCATATATTTT.

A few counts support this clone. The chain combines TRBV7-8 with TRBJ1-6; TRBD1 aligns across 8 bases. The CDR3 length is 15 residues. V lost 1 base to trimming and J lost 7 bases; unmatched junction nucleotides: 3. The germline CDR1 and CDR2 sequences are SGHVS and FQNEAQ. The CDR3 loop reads CASSLGTGRNSPLHF. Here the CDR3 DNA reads TGTGCCAGCAGCTTAGGGACAGGGAGAAATTCACCCCTCCACTTT. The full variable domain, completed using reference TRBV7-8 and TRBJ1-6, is GAGVSQSPRYKVAKRGQDVALRCDPISGHVSLFWYQQALGQGPEFLTYFQNEAQLDKSGLPSDRFFAERPEGSVSTLKIQRTQQEDSAVYLCASSLGTGRNSPLHFGNGTRLTVT.

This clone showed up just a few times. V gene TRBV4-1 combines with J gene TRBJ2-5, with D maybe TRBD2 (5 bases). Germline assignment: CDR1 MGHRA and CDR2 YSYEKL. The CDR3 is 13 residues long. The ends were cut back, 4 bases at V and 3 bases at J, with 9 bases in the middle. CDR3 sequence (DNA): TGCGCCAGCAGCCGTACTAGAGAAGAGACCCAGTACTTC. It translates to CASSRTREETQYF.

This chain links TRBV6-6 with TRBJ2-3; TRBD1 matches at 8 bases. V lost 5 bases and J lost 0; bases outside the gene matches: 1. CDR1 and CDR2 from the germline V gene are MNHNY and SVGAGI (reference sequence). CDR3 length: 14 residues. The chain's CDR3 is CASSRTGSTDTQYF. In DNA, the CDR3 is TGTGCCAGCAGTCGGACAGGGAGCACAGATACGCAGTATTTT.

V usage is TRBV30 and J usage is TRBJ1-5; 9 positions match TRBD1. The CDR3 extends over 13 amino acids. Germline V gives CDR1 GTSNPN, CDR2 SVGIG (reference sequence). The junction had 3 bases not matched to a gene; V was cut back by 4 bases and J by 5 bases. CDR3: CAWTRQGDQPQHF. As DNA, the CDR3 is TGTGCCTGGACCCGACAGGGGGATCAGCCCCAGCATTTT.

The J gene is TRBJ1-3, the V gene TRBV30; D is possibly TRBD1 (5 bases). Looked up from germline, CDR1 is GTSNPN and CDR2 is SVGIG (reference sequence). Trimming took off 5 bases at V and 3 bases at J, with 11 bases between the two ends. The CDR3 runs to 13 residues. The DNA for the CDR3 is TGTGCCTGGGATGGGGGTGGTGGAAACACCATATATTTT. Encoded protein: CAWDGGGGNTIYF.

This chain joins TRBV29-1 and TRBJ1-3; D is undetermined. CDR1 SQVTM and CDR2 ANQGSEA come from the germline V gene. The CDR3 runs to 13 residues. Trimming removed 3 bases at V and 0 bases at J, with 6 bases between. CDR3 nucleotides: TGCAGCGTTGATGAGAGCTCTGGAAACACCATATATTTT. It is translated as CSVDESSGNTIYF.

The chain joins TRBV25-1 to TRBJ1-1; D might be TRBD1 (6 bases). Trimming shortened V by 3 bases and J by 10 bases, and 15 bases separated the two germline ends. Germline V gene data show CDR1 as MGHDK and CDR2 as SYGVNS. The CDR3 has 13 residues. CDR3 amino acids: CASSETGAGVAFF. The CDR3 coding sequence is TGTGCCAGCAGTGAGACAGGAGCCGGCGTAGCTTTCTTT.